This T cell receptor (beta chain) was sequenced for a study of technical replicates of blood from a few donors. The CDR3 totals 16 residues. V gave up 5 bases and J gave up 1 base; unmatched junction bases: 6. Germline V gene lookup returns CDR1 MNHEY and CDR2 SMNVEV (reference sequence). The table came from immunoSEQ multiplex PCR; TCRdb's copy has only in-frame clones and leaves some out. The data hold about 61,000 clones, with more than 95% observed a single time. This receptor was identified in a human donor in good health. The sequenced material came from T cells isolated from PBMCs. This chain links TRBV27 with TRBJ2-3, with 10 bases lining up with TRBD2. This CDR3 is CASSVSGRRGTDTQYF. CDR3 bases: TGTGCCAGCAGTGTTAGCGGGAGGAGGGGCACAGATACGCAGTATTTT.